This TCR beta chain derives from a study of cytomegalovirus exposure and HLA in healthy donors. Primers: 60 Vbeta forward and 13 Jbeta reverse. Clones were read by immunoSEQ multiplex PCR, and TCRdb kept only the in-frame ones, dropping some. The table includes 90,000 to 150,000 clones, approximately 8% detected once. The sequenced sample was PBMCs. The clonotype was recovered from a woman in her thirties or forties in good health and CMV-seropositive.

The CDR3 loop is CASSSLLAGGRNEQFF. The CDR3, as DNA: TGTGCCAGCAGCTCCCTACTAGCGGGGGGTCGGAATGAGCAGTTCTTC. The V call is TRBV7-9, the J call TRBJ2-1, with TRBD2 identical over 12 bases. This CDR3 has 16 amino acids. The germline V gene has CDR1 SEHNR and CDR2 FQNEAQ (reference sequence). Germline trimming cut 4 bases from V and 7 bases from J; bases unmatched to any gene: 8.